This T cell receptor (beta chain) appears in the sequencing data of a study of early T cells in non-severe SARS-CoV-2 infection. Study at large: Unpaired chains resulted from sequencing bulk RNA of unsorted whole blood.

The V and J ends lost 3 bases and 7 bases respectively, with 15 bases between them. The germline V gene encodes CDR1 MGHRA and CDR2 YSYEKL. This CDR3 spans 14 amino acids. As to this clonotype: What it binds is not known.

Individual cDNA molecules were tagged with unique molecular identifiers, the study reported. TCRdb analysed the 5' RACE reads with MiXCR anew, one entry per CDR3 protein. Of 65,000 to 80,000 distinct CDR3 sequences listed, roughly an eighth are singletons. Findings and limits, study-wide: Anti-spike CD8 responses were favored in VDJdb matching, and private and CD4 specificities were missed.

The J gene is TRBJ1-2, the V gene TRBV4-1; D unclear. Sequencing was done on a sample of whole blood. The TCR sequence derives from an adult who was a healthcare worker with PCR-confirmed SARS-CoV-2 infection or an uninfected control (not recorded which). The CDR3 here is CASSHHEPWSGYTF. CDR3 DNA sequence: TGCGCCAGCAGCCACCATGAACCTTGGAGTGGCTACACCTTC.